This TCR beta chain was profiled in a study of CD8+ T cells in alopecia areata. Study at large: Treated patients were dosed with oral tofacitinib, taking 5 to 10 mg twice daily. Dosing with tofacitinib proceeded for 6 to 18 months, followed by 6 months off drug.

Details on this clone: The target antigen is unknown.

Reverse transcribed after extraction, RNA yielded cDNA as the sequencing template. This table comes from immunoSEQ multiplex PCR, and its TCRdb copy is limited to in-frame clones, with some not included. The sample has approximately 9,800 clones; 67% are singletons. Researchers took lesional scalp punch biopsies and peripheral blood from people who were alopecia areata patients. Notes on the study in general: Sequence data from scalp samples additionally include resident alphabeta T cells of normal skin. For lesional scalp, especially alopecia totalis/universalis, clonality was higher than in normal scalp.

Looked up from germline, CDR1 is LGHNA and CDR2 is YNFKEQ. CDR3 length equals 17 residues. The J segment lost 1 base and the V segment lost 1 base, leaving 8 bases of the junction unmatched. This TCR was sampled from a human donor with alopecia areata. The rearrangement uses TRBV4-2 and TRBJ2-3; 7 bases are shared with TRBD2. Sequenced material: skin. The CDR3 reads CASSQVIAGAGTDTQYF. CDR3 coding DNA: TGTGCCAGCAGCCAAGTAATCGCGGGAGCGGGCACAGATACGCAGTATTTT.